The entry below gives a single T cell receptor (beta chain) sequence along with its context. This specimen belongs to a study of blood T cell repertoires in COVID-19. Study summary: Some COVID-19 samples were acute and others convalescent; all came from the United States, Italy and Spain. PBMCs, B-cell-depleted T cells, or T cells provided the cDNA or gDNA that made up the material.

Per the study methods: Counts of nucleated cells, estimated from reference gene primer amplification, were obtained. Data came from immunoSEQ multiplex PCR; TCRdb stores just in-frame clones and leaves some out. The V and J calls and clone size are taken from that table; D and trimming were inferred from the DNA. The data contain over 600,000 clones, 75% to 90% of them seen just once; the ten biggest clones take up roughly 0.25%. Germline V gene sequence: CDR1 LGHDT, CDR2 YNNKEL (reference sequence). V trimming: 1 base; J trimming: 9 bases; junction bases outside the gene matches: 5. CDR3 length: 14 amino acids.

Sample: peripheral blood. The V gene is TRBV3-1 (or the pseudogene TRBV3-2), the J gene TRBJ1-2; TRBD1 matches 10 bases. The source is a woman in her late teens or twenties with acute or convalescent COVID-19. The CDR3 DNA sequence: TGTGCCAGCAGCCAAGGGGACAGGGGACCTCGCTACACCTTC. It translates to CASSQGDRGPRYTF.